A single sample gave rise to the 8 T cell receptor beta chains below, sequenced in a study of blood T cell repertoires in COVID-19. Assay used: immunoSEQ multiplex PCR; TCRdb lists only in-frame clones, some missing. The sample consists of roughly 250,000 clones, approximately 83% of them appearing once. Sequencing was performed on PBMCs or T cells enriched from blood (not recorded which). Receptor source: a woman in her 30s who had recovered from COVID-19.

The chain uses TRBV19 and TRBJ1-5, with D perhaps matching TRBD1 (6 bases). Germline V gene sequence: CDR1 LNHDA, CDR2 SQIVND (reference sequence). This CDR3 is built from 16 residues. Trimming left V 0 bases short and J 5 bases short, with 14 bases between. The CDR3 nucleotides read TGTGCCAGTAGTATAGAGGGTAACAGGGCTCATCAGCCCCAGCATTTT. As protein: CASSIEGNRAHQPQHF.

V is TRBV12-5 and J is TRBJ1-1; D uncertain. CDR1 is LGHNT and CDR2 is FRNRAP in the germline V gene. The CDR3 is 13 amino acids. V was shortened by 1 base and J by 5 bases, with 8 bases between the two germline ends. The CDR3 bases are TGTGCTAGTGGTTTGGACGGGTGGACTGAAGCTTTCTTT. Its protein product is CASGLDGWTEAFF.

J is TRBJ1-5 and V is TRBV27, with 9 bases matching TRBD1. Germline assignment: CDR1 MNHEY and CDR2 SMNVEV (reference sequence). Trimming took 7 bases from V and 4 from J; bases not matched to a gene: 5. The CDR3 spans 14 residues. The CDR3 sequence: CASNPGQGNQPQHF. CDR3 DNA sequence: TGTGCCAGCAATCCGGGACAGGGAAATCAGCCCCAGCATTTT.

The chain couples TRBV11-2 to TRBJ2-7, with D possibly matching TRBD1 (5 bases). Germline assignment: CDR1 SGHAT and CDR2 FQNNGV. CDR3 length equals 14 residues. The V end lost 1 base, the J end lost 4 bases, and 11 bases lay between the germline ends. CDR3 in DNA: TGTGCCAGCAGCTTAGCCGACAGAGAGTACGAGCAGTACTTC. Translated: CASSLADREYEQYF.

The chain is built from TRBV7-3 and TRBJ2-5; possibly TRBD2 for D (5 bases). The CDR3 runs to 14 residues. CDR1 is SGHTA and CDR2 is FQGTGA in the germline V gene. Between the trimmed V and J ends, which lost 0 bases and 5 bases, there was a span of 10 bases. This CDR3 is CASSLTASRETQYF. CDR3 DNA sequence: TGTGCCAGCAGCTTAACGGCTAGCCGGGAGACCCAGTACTTC.

The chain carries TRBV15 and TRBJ2-2, with D perhaps TRBD1 (6 bases). Deletions cut 0 bases from V and 0 bases from J, with 11 bases between. The V gene's germline CDR1 is LNHNV and CDR2 YYDKDF (reference sequence). This CDR3 is built from 17 residues. In nucleotides, the CDR3 is TGTGCCACCAGCAGAGACGGACAGTCCGCGAACACCGGGGAGCTGTTTTTT. Its protein is CATSRDGQSANTGELFF.

This chain connects TRBV29-1 to TRBJ1-1, with 7 nucleotides matching TRBD1. Trimming removed 5 bases from V and 5 bases from J; junction bases left unmatched: 14. Germline assignment: CDR1 SQVTM and CDR2 ANQGSEA. The CDR3 extends over 15 amino acids. CDR3 in amino acids: CSVIRQGGLNTEAFF. The CDR3 coding sequence is TGCAGCGTTATACGACAGGGAGGCCTTAATACTGAAGCTTTCTTT.

The gene calls are TRBV15 and TRBJ1-4; 9 bases line up with TRBD1. Germline V lookup: CDR1 LNHNV, CDR2 YYDKDF (reference sequence). The CDR3 length is 14 residues. V trimming: 4 bases; J trimming: 14 bases; junction bases outside the gene matches: 11. CDR3 bases: TGTGCCACCAGCACGACGCCCGGGACAGGGAATCTGTTTTTT. Its protein product is CATSTTPGTGNLFF. Using reference TRBV15 and TRBJ1-4 for the parts outside the CDR3, the full variable domain is DAMVIQNPRYQVTQFGKPVTLSCSQTLNHNVMYWYQQKSSQAPKLLFHYYDKDFNNEADTPDNFQSRRPNTSFCFLDIRSPGLGDTAMYLCATSTTPGTGNLFFGSGTQLSVL.